The clone carrying this T cell receptor beta chain appeared many times. Antigen specificity is unknown. V was pared by 8 bases and J by 5 bases, with 12 bases of the junction left unmatched. Germline V gene data show CDR1 as ENHRY and CDR2 as SYGVKD. This CDR3 region has 16 residues. This record comes from a study of CD8 T cells in ankylosing spondylitis. Study outcomes and limitations: Disease-linked clones, CD8+, were relatively rare in peripheral blood. Fewer than 10 highly homologous variants formed a TCR beta motif that appeared characteristic of ankylosing spondylitis blood.

TCRdb fed the 5' RACE reads into MiXCR, producing one record per CDR3 protein. The table records around 330,000 distinct CDR3 sequences, roughly 10% of them present only once. The V and J genes are TRBV10-3 and TRBJ2-3, with 11 bases that match TRBD1. Sequenced sample: blood, either unsorted or a sorted T cell fraction (not recorded which). This TCR came from a female donor with ankylosing spondylitis or in good health (not recorded which). Here the CDR3 reads CAISPGQGAIIDTQYF. The CDR3, as DNA: TGTGCCATCTCCCCAGGACAGGGGGCGATTATAGATACGCAGTATTTT.